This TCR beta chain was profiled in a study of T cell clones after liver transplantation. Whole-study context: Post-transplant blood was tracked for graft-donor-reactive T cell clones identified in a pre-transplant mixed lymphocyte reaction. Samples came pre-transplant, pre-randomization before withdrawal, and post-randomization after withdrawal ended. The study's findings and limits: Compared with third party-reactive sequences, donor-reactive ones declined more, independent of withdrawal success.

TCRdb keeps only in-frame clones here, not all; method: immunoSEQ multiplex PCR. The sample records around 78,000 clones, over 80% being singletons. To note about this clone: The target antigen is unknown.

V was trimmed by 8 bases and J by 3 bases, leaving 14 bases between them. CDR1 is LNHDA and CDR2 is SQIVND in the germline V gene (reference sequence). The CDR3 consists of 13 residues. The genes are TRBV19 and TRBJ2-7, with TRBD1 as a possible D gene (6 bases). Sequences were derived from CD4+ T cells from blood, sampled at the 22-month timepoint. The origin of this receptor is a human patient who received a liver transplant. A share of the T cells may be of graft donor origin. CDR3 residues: CASGGLGDYEQYF. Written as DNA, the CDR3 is TGTGCCAGTGGGGGCTTGGGAGACTACGAGCAGTACTTC.